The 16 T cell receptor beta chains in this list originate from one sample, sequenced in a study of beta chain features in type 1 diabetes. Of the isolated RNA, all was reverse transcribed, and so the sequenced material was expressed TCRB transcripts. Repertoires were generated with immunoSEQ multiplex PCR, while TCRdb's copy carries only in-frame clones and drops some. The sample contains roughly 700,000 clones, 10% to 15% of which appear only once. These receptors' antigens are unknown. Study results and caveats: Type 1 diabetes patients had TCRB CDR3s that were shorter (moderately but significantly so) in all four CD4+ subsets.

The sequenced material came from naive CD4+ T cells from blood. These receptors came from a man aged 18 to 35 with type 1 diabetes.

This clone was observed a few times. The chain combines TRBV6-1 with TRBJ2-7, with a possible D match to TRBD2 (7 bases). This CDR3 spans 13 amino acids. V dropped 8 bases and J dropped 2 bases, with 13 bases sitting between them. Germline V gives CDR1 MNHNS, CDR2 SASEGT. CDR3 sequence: CASGGGLAYEQYF. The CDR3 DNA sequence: TGTGCCAGCGGCGGGGGCCTTGCCTACGAGCAGTACTTC.

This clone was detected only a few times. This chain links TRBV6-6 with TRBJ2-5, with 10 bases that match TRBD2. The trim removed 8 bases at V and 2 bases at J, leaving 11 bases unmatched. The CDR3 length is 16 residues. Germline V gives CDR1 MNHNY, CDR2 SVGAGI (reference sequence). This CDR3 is CASLKRGGLGQETQYF. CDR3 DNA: TGTGCCAGCCTAAAGCGGGGGGGCTTGGGGCAAGAGACCCAGTACTTC.

CDR3 nucleotides: TGCGCCAGCACCACAGGGAGAGGATATGGCTACACCTTC. Its protein is CASTTGRGYGYTF. The chain recombines TRBV5-1 with TRBJ1-2; D might be TRBD1 (6 bases). This CDR3 comprises 13 residues. CDR1 and CDR2 (germline): SGHRS, YFSETQ. With 6 bases removed from V and 5 bases from J, the gap between germline ends came to 14 bases.

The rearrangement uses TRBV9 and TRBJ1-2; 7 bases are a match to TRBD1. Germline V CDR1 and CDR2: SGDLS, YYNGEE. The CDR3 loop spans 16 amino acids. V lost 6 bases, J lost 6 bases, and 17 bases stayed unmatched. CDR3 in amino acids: CASNPDSQGGGDGYTF. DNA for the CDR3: TGTGCCAGCAACCCCGACTCCCAGGGGGGGGGAGATGGCTACACCTTC.

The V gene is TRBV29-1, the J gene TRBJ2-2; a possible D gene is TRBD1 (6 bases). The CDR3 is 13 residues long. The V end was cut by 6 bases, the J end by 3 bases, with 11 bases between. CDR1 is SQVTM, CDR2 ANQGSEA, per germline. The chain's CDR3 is CSVDRSHTGELFF. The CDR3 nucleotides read TGCAGCGTAGACAGGTCCCACACCGGGGAGCTGTTTTTT.

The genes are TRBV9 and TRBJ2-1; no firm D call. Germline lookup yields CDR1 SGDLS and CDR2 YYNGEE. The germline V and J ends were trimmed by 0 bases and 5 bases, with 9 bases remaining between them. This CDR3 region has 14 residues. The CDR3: CASSVGHKNNEQFF. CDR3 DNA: TGTGCCAGCAGCGTAGGGCACAAGAACAATGAGCAGTTCTTC.

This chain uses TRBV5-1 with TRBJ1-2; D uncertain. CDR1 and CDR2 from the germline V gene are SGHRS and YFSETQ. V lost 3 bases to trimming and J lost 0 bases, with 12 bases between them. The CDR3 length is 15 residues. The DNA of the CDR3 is TGCGCCAGCAGCTCTGAAAGTTCTACTAACTATGGCTACACCTTC. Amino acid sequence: CASSSESSTNYGYTF.

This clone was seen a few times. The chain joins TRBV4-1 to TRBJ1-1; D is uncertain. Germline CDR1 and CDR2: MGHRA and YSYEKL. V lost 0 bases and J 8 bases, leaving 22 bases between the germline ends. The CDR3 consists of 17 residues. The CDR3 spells CASSQDPPFSGFGEAFF. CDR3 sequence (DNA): TGCGCCAGCAGCCAAGATCCACCCTTTAGCGGGTTTGGGGAAGCTTTCTTT.

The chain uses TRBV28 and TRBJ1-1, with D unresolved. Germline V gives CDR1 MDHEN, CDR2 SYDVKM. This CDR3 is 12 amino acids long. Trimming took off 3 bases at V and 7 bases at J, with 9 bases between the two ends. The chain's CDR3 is CASSLFPSEAFF. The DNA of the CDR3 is TGTGCCAGCAGTTTGTTTCCCAGTGAAGCTTTCTTT.

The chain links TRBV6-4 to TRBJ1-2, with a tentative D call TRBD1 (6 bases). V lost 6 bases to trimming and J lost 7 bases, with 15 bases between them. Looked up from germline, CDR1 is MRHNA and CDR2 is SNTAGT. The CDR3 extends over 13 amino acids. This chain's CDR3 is CASRPDRTLGYTF. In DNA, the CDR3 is TGTGCCAGCAGGCCCGACAGGACGCTTGGCTACACCTTC.

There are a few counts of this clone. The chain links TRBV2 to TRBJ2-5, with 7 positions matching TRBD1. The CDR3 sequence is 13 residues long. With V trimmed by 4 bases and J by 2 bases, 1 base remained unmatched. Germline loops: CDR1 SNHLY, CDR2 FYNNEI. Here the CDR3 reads CASSGGQQETQYF. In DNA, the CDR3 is TGTGCCAGCAGTGGGGGACAGCAAGAGACCCAGTACTTC.

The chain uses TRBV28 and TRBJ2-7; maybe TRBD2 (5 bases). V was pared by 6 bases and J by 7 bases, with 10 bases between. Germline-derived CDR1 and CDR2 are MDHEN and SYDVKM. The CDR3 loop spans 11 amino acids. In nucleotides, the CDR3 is TGTGCCAGCAGCTACGGCGGGGAGCAGTACTTC. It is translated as CASSYGGEQYF.

The chain's CDR3 is CASSSVGLNTEAFF. The CDR3 DNA reads TGTGCCAGCAGCTCTGTGGGCCTGAACACTGAAGCTTTCTTT. V and J are TRBV5-4 and TRBJ1-1; D remains unclear. CDR3 length equals 14 residues. CDR1 and CDR2 (germline): SGHNT, YYREEE (reference sequence). Trimming cost V 3 bases and J 0 bases, with 9 bases left between them. The whole variable domain, remainder taken from reference TRBV5-4 and TRBJ1-1, is ETGVTQSPTHLIKTRGQQVTLRCSSQSGHNTVSWYQQALGQGPQFIFQYYREEENGRGNFPPRFSGLQFPNYSSELNVNALELDDSALYLCASSSVGLNTEAFFGQGTRLTVV.

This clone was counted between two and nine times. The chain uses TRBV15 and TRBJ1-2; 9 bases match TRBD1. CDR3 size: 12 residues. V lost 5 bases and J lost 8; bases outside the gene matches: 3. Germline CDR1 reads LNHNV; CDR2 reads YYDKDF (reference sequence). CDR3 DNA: TGTGCCACCAGCCTGGGGACAGGGGGCTACACCTTC. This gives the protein CATSLGTGGYTF.

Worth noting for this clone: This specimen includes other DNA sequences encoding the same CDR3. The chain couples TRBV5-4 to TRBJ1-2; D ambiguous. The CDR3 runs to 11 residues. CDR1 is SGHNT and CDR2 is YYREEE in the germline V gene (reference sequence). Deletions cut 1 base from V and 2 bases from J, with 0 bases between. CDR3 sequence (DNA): TGTGCCAGCAGCTTGAACTATGGCTACACCTTC. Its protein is CASSLNYGYTF.

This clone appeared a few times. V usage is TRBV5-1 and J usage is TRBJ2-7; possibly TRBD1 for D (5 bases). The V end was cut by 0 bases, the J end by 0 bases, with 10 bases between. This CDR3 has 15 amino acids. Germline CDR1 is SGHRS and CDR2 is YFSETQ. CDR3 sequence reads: CASSLEGHPSYEQYF. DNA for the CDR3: TGCGCCAGCAGCTTGGAAGGACACCCCTCCTACGAGCAGTACTTC.